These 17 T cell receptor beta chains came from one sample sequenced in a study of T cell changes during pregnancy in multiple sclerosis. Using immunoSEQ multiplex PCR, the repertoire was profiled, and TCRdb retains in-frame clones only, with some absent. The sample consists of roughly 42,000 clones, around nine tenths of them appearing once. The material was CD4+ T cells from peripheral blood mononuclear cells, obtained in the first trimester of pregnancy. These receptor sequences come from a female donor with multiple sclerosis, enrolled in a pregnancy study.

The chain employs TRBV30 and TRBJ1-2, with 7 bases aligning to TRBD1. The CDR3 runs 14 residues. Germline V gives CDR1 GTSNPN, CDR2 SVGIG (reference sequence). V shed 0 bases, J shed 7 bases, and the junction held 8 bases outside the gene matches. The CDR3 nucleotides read TGTGCCTGGAGTGTACAAGGGCAGGGGGTTGGCTACACCTTC. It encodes CAWSVQGQGVGYTF. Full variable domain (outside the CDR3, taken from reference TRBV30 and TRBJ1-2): SQTIHQWPATLVQPVGSPLSLECTVEGTSNPNLYWYRQAAGRGLQLLFYSVGIGQISSEVPQNLSASRPQDRQFILSSKKLLLSDSGFYLCAWSVQGQGVGYTFGSGTRLTVV.

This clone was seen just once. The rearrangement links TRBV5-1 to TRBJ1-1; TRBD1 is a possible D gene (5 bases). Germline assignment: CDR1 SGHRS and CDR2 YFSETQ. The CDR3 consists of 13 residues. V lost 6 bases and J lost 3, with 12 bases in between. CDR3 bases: TGCGCCAGCACACGGGGGGAGGACACTGAAGCTTTCTTT. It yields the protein CASTRGEDTEAFF.

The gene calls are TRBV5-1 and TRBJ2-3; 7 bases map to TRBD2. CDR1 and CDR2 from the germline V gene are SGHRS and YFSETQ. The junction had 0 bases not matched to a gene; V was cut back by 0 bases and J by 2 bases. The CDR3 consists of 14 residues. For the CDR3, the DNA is TGCGCCAGCAGCTTGGGGGACTACACAGATACGCAGTATTTT. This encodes CASSLGDYTDTQYF.

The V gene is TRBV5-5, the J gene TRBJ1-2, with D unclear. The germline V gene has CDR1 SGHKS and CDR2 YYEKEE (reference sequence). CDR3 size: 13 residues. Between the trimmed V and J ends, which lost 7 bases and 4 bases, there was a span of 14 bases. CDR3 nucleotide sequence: TGTGCCAGCGCGTTGAGGGCTGGCTATGGCTACACCTTC. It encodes CASALRAGYGYTF.

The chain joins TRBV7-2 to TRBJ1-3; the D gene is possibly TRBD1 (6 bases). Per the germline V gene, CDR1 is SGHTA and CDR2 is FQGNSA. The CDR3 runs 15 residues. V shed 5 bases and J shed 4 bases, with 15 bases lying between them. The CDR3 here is CASSPEGGAGNTIYF. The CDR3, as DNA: TGTGCCAGCAGCCCCGAGGGGGGGGCCGGAAACACCATATATTTT. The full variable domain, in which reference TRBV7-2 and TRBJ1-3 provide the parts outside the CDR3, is GAGVSQSPSNKVTEKGKDVELRCDPISGHTALYWYRQSLGQGLEFLIYFQGNSAPDKSGLPSDRFSAERTGGSVSTLTIQRTQQEDSAVYLCASSPEGGAGNTIYFGEGSWLTVV.

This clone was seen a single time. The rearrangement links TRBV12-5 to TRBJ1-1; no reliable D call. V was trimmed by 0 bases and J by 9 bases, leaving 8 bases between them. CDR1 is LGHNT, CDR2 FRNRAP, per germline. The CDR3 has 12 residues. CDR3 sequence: CASGLVGGKAFF. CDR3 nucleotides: TGTGCTAGTGGTTTGGTAGGAGGGAAAGCTTTCTTT.

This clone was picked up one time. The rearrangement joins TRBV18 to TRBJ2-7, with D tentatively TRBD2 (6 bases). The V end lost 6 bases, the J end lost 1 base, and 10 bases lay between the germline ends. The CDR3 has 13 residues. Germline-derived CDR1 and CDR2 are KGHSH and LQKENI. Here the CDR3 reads CASSPRGSYEQYF. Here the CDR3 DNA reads TGTGCCAGCTCGCCGCGGGGTTCCTACGAGCAGTACTTC.

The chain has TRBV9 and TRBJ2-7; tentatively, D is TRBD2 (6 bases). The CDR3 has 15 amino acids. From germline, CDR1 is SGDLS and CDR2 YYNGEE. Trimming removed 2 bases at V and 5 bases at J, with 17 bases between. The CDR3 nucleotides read TGTGCCAGCAGCGTGGGGGGACTGGGAACCCACGAGCAGTACTTC. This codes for CASSVGGLGTHEQYF.

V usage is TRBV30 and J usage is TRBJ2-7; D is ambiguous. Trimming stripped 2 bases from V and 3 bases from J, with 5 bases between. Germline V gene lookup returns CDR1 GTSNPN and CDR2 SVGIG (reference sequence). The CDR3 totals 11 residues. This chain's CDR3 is CAWSFNYEQYF. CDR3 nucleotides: TGTGCCTGGAGTTTCAACTACGAGCAGTACTTC. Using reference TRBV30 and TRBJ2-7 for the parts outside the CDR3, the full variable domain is SQTIHQWPATLVQPVGSPLSLECTVEGTSNPNLYWYRQAAGRGLQLLFYSVGIGQISSEVPQNLSASRPQDRQFILSSKKLLLSDSGFYLCAWSFNYEQYFGPGTRLTVT.

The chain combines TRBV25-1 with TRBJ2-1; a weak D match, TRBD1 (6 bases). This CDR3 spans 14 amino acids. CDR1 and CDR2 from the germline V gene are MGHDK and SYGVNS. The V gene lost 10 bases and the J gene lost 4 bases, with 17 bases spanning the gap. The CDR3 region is CATSADRLYNEQFF. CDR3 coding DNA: TGTGCCACTTCCGCCGACAGGCTTTACAATGAGCAGTTCTTC.

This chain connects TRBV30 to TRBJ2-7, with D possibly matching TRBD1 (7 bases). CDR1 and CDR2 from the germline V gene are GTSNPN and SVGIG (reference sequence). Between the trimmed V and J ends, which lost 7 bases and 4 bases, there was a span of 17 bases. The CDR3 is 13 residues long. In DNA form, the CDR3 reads TGTGCCTTGGAGAGGACAGGACTATACGAGCAGTACTTC. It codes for CALERTGLYEQYF. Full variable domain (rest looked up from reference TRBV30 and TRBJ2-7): SQTIHQWPATLVQPVGSPLSLECTVEGTSNPNLYWYRQAAGRGLQLLFYSVGIGQISSEVPQNLSASRPQDRQFILSSKKLLLSDSGFYLCALERTGLYEQYFGPGTRLTVT.

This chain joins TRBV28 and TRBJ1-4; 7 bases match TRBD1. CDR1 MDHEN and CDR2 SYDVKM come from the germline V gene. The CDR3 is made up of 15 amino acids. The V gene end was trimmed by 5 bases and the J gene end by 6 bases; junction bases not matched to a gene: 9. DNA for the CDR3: TGTGCCAGCAGTGACCTGAAACAGGGGCATGAAAAACTGTTTTTT. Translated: CASSDLKQGHEKLFF.

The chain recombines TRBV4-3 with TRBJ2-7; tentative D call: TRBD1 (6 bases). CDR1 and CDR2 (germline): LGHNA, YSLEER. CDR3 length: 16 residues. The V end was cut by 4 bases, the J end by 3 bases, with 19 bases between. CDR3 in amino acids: CASSRVGTPAVYEQYF. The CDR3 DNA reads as TGCGCCAGCAGCCGCGTCGGGACACCCGCGGTCTACGAGCAGTACTTC.

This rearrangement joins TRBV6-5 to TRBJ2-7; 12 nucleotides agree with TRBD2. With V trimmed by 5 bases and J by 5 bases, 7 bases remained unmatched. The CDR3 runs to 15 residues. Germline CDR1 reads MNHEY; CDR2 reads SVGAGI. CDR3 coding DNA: TGTGCCAGCAGTCCTGAACTAGCGGGAGGCGACGAGCAGTACTTC. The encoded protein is CASSPELAGGDEQYF.

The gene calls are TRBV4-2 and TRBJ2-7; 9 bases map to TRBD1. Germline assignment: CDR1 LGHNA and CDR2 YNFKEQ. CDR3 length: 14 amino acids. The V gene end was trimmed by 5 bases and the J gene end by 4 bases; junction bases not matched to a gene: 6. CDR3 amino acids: CASSKGQGSYEQYF. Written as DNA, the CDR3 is TGTGCCAGCAGCAAAGGACAGGGGAGTTACGAGCAGTACTTC.

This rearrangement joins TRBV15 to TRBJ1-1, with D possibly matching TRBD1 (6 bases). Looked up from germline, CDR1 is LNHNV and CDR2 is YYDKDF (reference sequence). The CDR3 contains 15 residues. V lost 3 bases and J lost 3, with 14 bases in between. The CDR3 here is CATSRGAGRDTEAFF. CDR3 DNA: TGTGCCACCAGCAGGGGGGCAGGGCGGGACACTGAAGCTTTCTTT.

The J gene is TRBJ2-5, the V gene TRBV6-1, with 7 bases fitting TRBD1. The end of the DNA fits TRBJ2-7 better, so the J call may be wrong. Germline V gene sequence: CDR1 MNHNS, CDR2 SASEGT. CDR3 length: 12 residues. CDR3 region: CASSGQGYEQYF. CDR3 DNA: TGTGCCAGCAGTGGACAGGGCTACGAGCAGTACTTC.